This T cell receptor beta chain derives from a study of vaccination effects on CD4 cells after COVID-19. As concerns this clone: The antigen remains unidentified.

At the end of less than 12 days of culture, CD4+ T cells were isolated. Sequencing used immunoSEQ multiplex PCR; TCRdb keeps in-frame clones, though not all of them. The sample has about 66,000 clones, approximately 72% seen once; the top ten hold around a quarter. Sequencing was performed on CD4+ T cells from PBMCs cultured without peptide, taken before COVID-19 vaccination. This sequence originates from a human donor who had a prior SARS-CoV-2 infection.

The CDR3 nucleotides read TGTGCCAGCACCGGGGTTGGGGCCAACGTCCTGACTTTC. Protein product: CASTGVGANVLTF. J is TRBJ2-6 and V is TRBV2; maybe TRBD2 (5 bases). This CDR3 is built from 13 residues. Between the trimmed V and J ends, which lost 7 bases and 3 bases, there was a span of 7 bases. The V gene's germline CDR1 is SNHLY and CDR2 FYNNEI.